A single T cell receptor (beta chain) is shown here with its context. There is no known antigen for this receptor. The sample holds no much larger clone one base away, and base qualities are not on file. The sample comes from a study of molecular identifiers for immune sequencing clone quantification (dated by TCRdb to between 2017 and 2018). Background for the entire study: For a replicate experiment, RNA from approximately 20,000 or 100,000 naive CD8 T cells was divided into five aliquots, of which four were sequenced. The study was a methods study using CD8 T cells to benchmark molecular-identifier clustering-based TCR repertoire sequencing (MIDCIRS) and TCR RNA copy counting. Summary of the overall study and its limitations: The naive libraries included spiked-in Jurkat TCR RNA (fewer than eleven copies' worth), and this Jurkat TCR RNA is not part of the donor repertoire. Clones above 20 RNA copies held over 98% of molecules in CMV-specific effector cells but under 1% in naive cells. Without barcode sub-clustering, chimeric consensus sequences inflated TCR diversity; chimeras reached as high as 47%. Highly expanded clone sizes could be underestimated because identical TCR molecules may share a barcode. About 3 recovered TCR RNA copies per cell were obtained by modeling, versus roughly 9.7 by digital PCR, implying a capture efficiency of about 30%. A single cell's worth of spiked-in Jurkat TCR RNA was reported detectable even among about a million naive CD8 T cells.

Library prep was done by PCR. Sequencing was performed on a NextSeq 500. Preparation of bulk TCR libraries followed a previously described approach, with the TCR primers listed in Table S5. Purification of total RNA was performed with the Qiagen AllPrep DNA/RNA kit. Reads from multiple sequencing runs of the same library were pooled before analysis. The source study handled its data this way. Reads were retained only if the reads had an exact TCR constant sequence, and the retained reads were trimmed to 150 nt and grouped according to their 12-nt molecular barcodes. Reads inside each barcode group were sub-clustered using a 15% Levenshtein threshold, and a quality-weighted consensus sequence was constructed for each RNA molecule. Non-functional sequences were excluded, and lower-count sequences lying one edit away from another sequence were also excluded. Based on fitting two negative binomial distributions, any barcode sub-cluster with under 20% of the maximum read count was discarded. TCRdb applied fastp at Q25 and MiXCR to the public reads, then kept only in-frame beta chains. Each entry is one CDR3 protein sequence, shown with its most common DNA and genes. The V and J calls and clone size are TCRdb's, not the authors'. Recorded for this sample are approximately 500,000 distinct CDR3 sequences; about 25% of them occurred a single time. The top ten clonotypes cover roughly 0.77% of the sample.

Trimming accounts for 8 bases at V and 1 base at J, while the number of junction bases matched to no gene is 8. The CDR3 has 14 amino acids, counting the end cysteine and phenylalanine. Only the CDR3 region is kept as DNA, spanning 42 bases read in frame from base 1. In the germline V gene, CDR1 corresponds to MNHEY and CDR2 to SVGEGT. Libraries of naive CD8 T cells were generated from roughly 21,000 to 960,000 sorted cells, with 10%, 30% or 50% of the purified RNA used. On a BD FACSAria II, naive CD8 T cells were FACS-sorted as CD8+CD4-CCR7+CD45RA+ and collected into RLT Plus buffer. More than 8 TCR copies' worth of Jurkat RNA were spiked into roughly 19,000-1,000,000 naive CD8 T cell samples to test detection sensitivity. CD8 T cells were enriched using RosetteSep CD8+ T Cell Enrichment Cocktail and Ficoll-Paque, and the enriched cells then underwent ACK red cell lysis.

Recombination connected TRBV6-2 or TRBV6-3 to TRBJ2-7, with 7 middle bases fitting TRBD2. The origin of this receptor is a human donor in good health. Some libraries in this study had Jurkat cell RNA spiked in. The specimen sequenced was naive CD8+ T cells from blood, with Jurkat cell RNA spiked in. Per the publication, the cell subset or site label means: FACS-sorted CD8+CD4-CCR7+CD45RA+ naive T cells. The CDR3 reads as follows: CASLLRAGSYEQYF. Read as DNA, the sequence is TGTGCCAGCCTCCTACGAGCGGGGTCCTACGAGCAGTACTTC.